This T cell receptor (beta chain) originates from a study of shared clonotypes between healthy human individuals. Whole-study results and caveats: Among donors, clonotype sharing was expected to be affected by sequencing depth. Estimated richness was generally greater in naive than memory subsets.

TCRdb's table, derived via immunoSEQ multiplex PCR, lists solely in-frame clones and lacks some. This table has roughly 2,000,000 clones, just under 95% appearing once. CD8 cells regarded as naive lacked CD45RO, were positively chosen for CCR7, and omitted terminally differentiated effector memory CD45RA+ cells. Concerning this clone itself: Antigen: not known.

The CDR3 runs 12 residues. CDR1 and CDR2 (germline): LNHDA, SQIVND (reference sequence). The V end lost 6 bases, the J end lost 7 bases, and 12 bases lay between the germline ends. The chain uses TRBV19 and TRBJ1-1, with a tentative D call TRBD1 (6 bases). This TCR was sampled from a man between 18 and 35 years old in good health. Some clones in this sample may be carry-over from other donors' samples. Sequencing input: naive CD8+ T cells from PBMCs. CDR3 residues: CASRGGGFEAFF. The CDR3, as DNA: TGTGCCAGTAGAGGGGGGGGATTTGAAGCTTTCTTT. Full variable domain (outside the CDR3, taken from reference TRBV19 and TRBJ1-1): DGGITQSPKYLFRKEGQNVTLSCEQNLNHDAMYWYRQDPGQGLRLIYYSQIVNDFQKGDIAEGYSVSREKKESFPLTVTSAQKNPTAFYLCASRGGGFEAFFGQGTRLTVV.